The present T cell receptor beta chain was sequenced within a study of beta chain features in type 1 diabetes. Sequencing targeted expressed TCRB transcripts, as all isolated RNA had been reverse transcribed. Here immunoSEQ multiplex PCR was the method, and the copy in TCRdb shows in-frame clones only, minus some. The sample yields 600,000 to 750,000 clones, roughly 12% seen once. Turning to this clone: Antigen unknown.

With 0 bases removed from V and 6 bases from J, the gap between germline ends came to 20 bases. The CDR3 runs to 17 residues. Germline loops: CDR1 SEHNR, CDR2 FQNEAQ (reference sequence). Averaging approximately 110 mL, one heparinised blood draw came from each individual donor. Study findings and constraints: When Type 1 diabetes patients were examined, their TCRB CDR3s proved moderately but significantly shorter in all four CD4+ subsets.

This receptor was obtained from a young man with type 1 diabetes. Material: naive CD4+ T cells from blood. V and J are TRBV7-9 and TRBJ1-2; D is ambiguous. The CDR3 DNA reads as TGTGCCAGCAGCTTAGCCCGAGTGTATCCAGGTCCGGATGGCTACACCTTC. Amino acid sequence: CASSLARVYPGPDGYTF.